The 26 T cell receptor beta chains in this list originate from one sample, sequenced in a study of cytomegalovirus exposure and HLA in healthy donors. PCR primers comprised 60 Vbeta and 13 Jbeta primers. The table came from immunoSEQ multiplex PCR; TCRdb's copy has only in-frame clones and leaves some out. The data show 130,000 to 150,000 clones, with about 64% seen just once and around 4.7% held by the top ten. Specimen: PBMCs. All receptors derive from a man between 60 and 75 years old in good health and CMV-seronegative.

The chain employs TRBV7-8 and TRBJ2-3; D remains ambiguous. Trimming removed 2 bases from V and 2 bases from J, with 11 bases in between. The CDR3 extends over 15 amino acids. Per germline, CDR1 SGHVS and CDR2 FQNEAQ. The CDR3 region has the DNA TGTGCCAGCAGCTTACTGCGGATTCTCACAGATACGCAGTATTTT. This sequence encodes CASSLLRILTDTQYF.

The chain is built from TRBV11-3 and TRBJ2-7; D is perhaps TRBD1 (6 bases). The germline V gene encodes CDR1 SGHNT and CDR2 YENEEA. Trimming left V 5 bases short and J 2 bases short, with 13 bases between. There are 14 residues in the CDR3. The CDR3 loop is CASSPRDNPYEQYF. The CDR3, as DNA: TGTGCCAGCAGCCCCCGGGACAATCCCTACGAGCAGTACTTC.

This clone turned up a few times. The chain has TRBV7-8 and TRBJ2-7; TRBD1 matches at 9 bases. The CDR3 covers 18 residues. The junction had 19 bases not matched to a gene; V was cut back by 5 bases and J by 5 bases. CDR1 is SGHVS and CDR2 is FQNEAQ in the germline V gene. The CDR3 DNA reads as TGTGCCAGCAGCACCCGAAAAATTTTGGGACAGGGAGACCACGAGCAGTACTTC. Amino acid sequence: CASSTRKILGQGDHEQYF.

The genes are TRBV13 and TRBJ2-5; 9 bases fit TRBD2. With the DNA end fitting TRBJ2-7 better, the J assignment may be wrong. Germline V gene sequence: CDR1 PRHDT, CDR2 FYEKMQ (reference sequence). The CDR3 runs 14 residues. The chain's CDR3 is CASSYSGSSYEQYF. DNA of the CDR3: TGTGCCAGCAGCTATAGCGGGAGCTCCTACGAGCAGTACTTC.

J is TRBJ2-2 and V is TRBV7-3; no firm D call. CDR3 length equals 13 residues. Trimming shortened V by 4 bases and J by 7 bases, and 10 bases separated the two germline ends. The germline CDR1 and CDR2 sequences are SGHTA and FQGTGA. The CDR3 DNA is TGTGCCAGCAGCTCCCCCGTCGTCGGGGAGCTGTTTTTT. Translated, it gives CASSSPVVGELFF.

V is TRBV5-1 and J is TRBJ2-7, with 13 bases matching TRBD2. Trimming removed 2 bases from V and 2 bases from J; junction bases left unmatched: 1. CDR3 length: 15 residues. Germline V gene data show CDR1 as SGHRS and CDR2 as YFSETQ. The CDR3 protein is CASSFGLAGAYEQYF. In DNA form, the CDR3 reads TGCGCCAGCAGCTTCGGACTAGCGGGAGCCTACGAGCAGTACTTC.

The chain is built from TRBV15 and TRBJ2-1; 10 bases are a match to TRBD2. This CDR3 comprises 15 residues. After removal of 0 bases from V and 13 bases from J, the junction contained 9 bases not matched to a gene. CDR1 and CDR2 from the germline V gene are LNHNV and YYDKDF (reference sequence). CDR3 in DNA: TGTGCCACCAGCAGAGAATTCGGGCTAGCGGGAGCCCAGTTCTTC. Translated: CATSREFGLAGAQFF.

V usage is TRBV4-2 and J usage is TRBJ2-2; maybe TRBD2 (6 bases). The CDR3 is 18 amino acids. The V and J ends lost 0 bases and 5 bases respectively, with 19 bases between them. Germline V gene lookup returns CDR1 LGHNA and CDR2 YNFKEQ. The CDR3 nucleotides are TGTGCCAGCAGCCAAGATCGGGTAACGGGAGTTGAAACCGGGGAGCTGTTTTTT. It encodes CASSQDRVTGVETGELFF.

The CDR3 nucleotides are TGTGCCAGCAGTTATTCAGGGGAAGCCCAGTACTTC. Translating gives CASSYSGEAQYF. The V and J genes are TRBV6-5 and TRBJ2-5; the D gene is possibly TRBD1 (6 bases). Per germline, CDR1 MNHEY and CDR2 SVGAGI. The germline V and J ends were trimmed by 3 bases and 9 bases, with 11 bases remaining between them. CDR3 length equals 12 residues.

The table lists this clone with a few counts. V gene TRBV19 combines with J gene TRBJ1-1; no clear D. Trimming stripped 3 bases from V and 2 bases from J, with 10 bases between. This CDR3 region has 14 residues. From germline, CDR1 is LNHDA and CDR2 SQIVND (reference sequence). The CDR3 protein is CASSINSDNTEAFF. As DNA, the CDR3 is TGTGCCAGTAGTATCAACAGTGATAACACTGAAGCTTTCTTT.

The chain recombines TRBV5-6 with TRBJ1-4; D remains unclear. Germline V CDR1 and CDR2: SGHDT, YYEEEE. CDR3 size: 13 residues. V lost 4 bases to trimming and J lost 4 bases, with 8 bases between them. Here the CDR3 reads CASSRYGNEKLFF. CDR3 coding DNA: TGTGCCAGCAGCCGGTACGGTAATGAAAAACTGTTTTTT.

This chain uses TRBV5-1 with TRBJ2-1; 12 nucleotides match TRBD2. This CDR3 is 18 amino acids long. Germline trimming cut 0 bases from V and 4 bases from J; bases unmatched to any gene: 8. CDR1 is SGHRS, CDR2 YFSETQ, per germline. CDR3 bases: TGCGCCAGCAGCTTGGACCCCCCCGGGACTAGCGGGTACAATGAGCAGTTCTTC. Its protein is CASSLDPPGTSGYNEQFF.

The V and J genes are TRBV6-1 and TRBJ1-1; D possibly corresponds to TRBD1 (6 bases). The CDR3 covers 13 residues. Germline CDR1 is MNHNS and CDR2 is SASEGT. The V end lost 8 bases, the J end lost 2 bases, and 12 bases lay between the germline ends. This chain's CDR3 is CASGGRRNTEAFF. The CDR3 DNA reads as TGTGCCAGCGGGGGCAGACGCAACACTGAAGCTTTCTTT.

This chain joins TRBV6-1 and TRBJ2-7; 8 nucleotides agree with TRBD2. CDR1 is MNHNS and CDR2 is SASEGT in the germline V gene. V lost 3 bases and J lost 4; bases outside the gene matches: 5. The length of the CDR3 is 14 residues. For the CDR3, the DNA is TGTGCCAGCAGTGAGTCGGGGGGGGAGTACGAGCAGTACTTC. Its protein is CASSESGGEYEQYF.

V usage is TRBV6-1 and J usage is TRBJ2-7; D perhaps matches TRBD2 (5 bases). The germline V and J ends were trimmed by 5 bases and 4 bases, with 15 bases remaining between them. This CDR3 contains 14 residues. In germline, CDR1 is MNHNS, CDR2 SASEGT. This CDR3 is CASSTDLVAYEQYF. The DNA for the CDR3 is TGTGCCAGCAGTACGGACTTAGTAGCGTACGAGCAGTACTTC.

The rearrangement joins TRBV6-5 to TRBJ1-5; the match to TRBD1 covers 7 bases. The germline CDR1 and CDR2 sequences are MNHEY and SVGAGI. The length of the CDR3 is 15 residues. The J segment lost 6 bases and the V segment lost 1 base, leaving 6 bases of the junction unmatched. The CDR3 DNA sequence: TGTGCCAGCAGTTACTTCGACAGGGCGGGTCAGCCCCAGCATTTT. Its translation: CASSYFDRAGQPQHF.

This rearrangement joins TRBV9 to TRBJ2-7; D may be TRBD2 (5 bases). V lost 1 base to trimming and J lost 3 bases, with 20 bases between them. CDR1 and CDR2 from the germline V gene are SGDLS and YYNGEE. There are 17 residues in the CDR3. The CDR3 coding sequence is TGTGCCAGCAGCGTATCGGTGGCAAGAGGGTCGAACTACGAGCAGTACTTC. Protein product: CASSVSVARGSNYEQYF.

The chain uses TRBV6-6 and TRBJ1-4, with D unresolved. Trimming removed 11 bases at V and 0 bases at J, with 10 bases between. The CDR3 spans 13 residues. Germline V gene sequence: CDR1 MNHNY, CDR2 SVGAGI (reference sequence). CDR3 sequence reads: CAHSDSTNEKLFF. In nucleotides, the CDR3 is TGTGCCCATAGTGACTCAACTAATGAAAAACTGTTTTTT.

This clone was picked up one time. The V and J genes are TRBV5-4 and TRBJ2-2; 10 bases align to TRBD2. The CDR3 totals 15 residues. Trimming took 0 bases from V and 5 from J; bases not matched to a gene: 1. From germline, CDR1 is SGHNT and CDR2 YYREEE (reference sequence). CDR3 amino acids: CASSLELAGTGELFF. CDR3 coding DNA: TGTGCCAGCAGCTTGGAACTAGCGGGAACCGGGGAGCTGTTTTTT.

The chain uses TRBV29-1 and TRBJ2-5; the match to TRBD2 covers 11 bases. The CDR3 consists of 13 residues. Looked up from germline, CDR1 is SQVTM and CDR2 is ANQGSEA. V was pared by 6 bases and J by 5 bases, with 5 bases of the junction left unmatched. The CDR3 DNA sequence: TGCAGCGTCACTATAGCGGGAGGGGAGACCCAGTACTTC. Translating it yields CSVTIAGGETQYF.

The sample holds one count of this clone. In DNA, the CDR3 is TGTGCCAGCAGCTCGGACTTGACTTCCTACAATGAGCAGTTCTTC. Its protein product is CASSSDLTSYNEQFF. This sequence joins TRBV5-4 and TRBJ2-1; D is perhaps TRBD2 (5 bases). CDR3 size: 15 residues. Germline CDR1 is SGHNT and CDR2 is YYREEE (reference sequence). The V end was cut by 3 bases, the J end by 1 base, with 11 bases between.

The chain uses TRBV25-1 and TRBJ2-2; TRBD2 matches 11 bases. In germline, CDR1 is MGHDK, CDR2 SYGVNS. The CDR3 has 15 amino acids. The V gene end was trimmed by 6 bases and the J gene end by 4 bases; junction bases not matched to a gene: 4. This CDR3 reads CASSIAGGFTGELFF. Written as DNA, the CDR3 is TGTGCCAGCAGCATAGCGGGAGGGTTCACCGGGGAGCTGTTTTTT.

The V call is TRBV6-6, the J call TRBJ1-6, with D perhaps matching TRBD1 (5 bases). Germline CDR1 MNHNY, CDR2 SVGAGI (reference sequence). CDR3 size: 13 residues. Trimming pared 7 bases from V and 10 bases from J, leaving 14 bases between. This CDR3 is CASNPQGRSPLHF. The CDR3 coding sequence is TGTGCCAGCAACCCTCAGGGTCGCTCACCCCTCCACTTT.

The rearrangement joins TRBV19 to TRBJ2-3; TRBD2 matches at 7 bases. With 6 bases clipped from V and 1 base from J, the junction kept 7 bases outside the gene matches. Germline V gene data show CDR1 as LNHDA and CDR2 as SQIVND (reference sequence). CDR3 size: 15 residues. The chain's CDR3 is CASRPSGIGTDTQYF. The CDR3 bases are TGTGCCAGTAGGCCCAGCGGGATTGGCACAGATACGCAGTATTTT.

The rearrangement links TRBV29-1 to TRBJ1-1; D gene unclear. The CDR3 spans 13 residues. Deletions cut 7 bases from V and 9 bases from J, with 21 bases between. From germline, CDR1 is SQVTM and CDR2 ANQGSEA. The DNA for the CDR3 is TGCAGCGCCTCAGGTCAGGAGGTCTTCAAAGCTTTCTTT. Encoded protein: CSASGQEVFKAFF.

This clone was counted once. The CDR3 region is CASSLIVTYEQYF. As DNA, the CDR3 is TGTGCCAGCAGCTTAATAGTGACCTACGAGCAGTACTTC. V gene TRBV7-9 combines with J gene TRBJ2-7; D gene unclear. This CDR3 is 13 amino acids long. Germline V CDR1 and CDR2: SEHNR, FQNEAQ (reference sequence). V gave up 2 bases and J gave up 2 bases, with 7 bases separating them. Using reference TRBV7-9 and TRBJ2-7 for the parts outside the CDR3, the full variable domain is DTGVSQNPRHKITKRGQNVTFRCDPISEHNRLYWYRQTLGQGPEFLTYFQNEAQLEKSRLLSDRFSAERPKGSFSTLEIQRTEQGDSAMYLCASSLIVTYEQYFGPGTRLTVT.